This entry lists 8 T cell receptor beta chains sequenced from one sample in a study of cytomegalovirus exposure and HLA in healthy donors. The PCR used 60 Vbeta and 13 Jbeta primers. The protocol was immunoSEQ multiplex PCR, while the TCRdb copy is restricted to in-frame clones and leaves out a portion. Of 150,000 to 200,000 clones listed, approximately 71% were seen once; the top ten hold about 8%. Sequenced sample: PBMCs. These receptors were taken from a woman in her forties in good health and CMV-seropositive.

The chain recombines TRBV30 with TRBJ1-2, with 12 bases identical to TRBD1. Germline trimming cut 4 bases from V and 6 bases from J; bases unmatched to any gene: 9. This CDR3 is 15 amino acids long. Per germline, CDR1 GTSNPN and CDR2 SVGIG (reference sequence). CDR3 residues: CAWNLGGQGADGYTF. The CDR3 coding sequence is TGTGCCTGGAATCTGGGGGGACAGGGGGCGGATGGCTACACCTTC.

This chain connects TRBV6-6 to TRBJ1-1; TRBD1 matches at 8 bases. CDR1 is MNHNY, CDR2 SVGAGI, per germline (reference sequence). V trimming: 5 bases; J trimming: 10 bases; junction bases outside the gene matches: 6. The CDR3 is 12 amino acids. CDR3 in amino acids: CASSGQGNAAFF. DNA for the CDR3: TGTGCCAGCAGTGGACAGGGTAATGCAGCTTTCTTT.

CDR3 amino acids: CASSQDSVLAGERYEQYF. DNA of the CDR3: TGCGCCAGCAGCCAAGATAGCGTCCTAGCGGGAGAACGGTACGAGCAGTACTTC. The chain is built from TRBV4-1 and TRBJ2-7; 10 bases fit TRBD2. CDR1 MGHRA and CDR2 YSYEKL come from the germline V gene. The CDR3 is 18 amino acids. The ends lost 0 bases at V and 4 bases at J; junction bases unmatched: 12.

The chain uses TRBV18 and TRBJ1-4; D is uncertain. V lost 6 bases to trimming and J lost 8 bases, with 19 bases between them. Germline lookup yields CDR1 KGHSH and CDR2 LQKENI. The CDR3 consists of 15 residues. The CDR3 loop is CASSPSGKTGEKLFF. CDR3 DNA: TGTGCCAGCTCGCCCTCCGGGAAGACTGGGGAAAAACTGTTTTTT.

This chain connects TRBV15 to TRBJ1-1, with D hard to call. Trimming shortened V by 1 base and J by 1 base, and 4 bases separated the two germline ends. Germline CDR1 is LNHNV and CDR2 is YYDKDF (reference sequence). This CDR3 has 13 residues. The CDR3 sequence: CATSRAENTEAFF. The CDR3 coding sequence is TGTGCCACCAGCAGAGCAGAGAACACTGAAGCTTTCTTT.

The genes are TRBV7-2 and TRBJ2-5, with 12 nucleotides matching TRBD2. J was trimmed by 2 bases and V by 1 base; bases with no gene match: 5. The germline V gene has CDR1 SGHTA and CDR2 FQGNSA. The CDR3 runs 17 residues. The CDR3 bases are TGTGCCAGCAGCTTAGTTAACCTAGCGGGAGGGCAAGAGACCCAGTACTTC. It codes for CASSLVNLAGGQETQYF.

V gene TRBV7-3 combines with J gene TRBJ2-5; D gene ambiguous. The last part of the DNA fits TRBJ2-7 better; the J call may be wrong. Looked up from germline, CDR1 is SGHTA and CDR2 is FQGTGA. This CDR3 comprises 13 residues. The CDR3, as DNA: TGTGCCAGCAGCCCGTCCCCCGGGTACGAGCAGTACTTC. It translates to CASSPSPGYEQYF.

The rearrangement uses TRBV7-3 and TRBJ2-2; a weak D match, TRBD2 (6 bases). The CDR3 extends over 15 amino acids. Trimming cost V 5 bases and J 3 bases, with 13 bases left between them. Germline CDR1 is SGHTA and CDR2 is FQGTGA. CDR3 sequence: CASSRSGYDTGELFF. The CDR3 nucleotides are TGTGCCAGCAGCCGAAGCGGGTACGACACCGGGGAGCTGTTTTTT.